This T cell receptor (beta chain) was sequenced in a study of OX40 agonist ivuxolimab in advanced cancers. The overall study: Age averaged around 59 years (range roughly 20 to 90), and more than 80% were male. Past anti-PD-1, anti-PD-L1 or anti-CTLA-4 therapy was accepted, and roughly 37% had received some.

The V gene lost 8 bases and the J gene lost 6 bases, with 17 bases spanning the gap. The CDR3 extends over 14 amino acids. Germline CDR1 reads MDHEN; CDR2 reads SYDVKM. This clone was observed a handful of times. Measured with immunoSEQ multiplex PCR; TCRdb has only the in-frame clones, and not every one. This table has some 100,000 clones, 90% appearing once. The TCR originated in an adult with an advanced solid tumor such as melanoma, head and neck, liver or kidney cancer. The V and J genes are TRBV28 and TRBJ1-5; D is possibly TRBD1 (5 bases). Material: CD4+ or CD8+ T cells sorted from blood, obtained in a trial of the OX40 agonist ivuxolimab. The CDR3 nucleotides read TGTGCCAGCGGGGGGGGAAGGGGAGGTCAGCCCCAGCATTTT. This translates into CASGGGRGGQPQHF.